Listed below are T cell receptor beta chains from one sample, sequenced in a study of tumor-infiltrating lymphocytes in primary liver carcinoma. TCRdb reprocessed the multiplex PCR reads via MiXCR and lists one record per CDR3 protein. The sample yields 100,000 or so distinct CDR3 sequences, roughly 69% seen once. Sequencing was carried out using liver tumor tissue from sampling region 5. The receptors were gathered from an older woman with primary liver carcinoma and hepatitis B virus infection. Both conserved end residues are part of each CDR3. The order of the fields is V gene, J gene, clone size, D gene, CDR3 protein, CDR3 DNA. A D gene is named only where the DNA matches it firmly. For some rows the clone size is stated as once, few or many, or as a class when expanded; others skip it.

>TRBV6-1|TRBJ2-1|many|NA
CASSEWGEQFF
TGTGCCAGCAGTGAATGGGGTGAGCAGTTCTTC
>TRBV11-1|TRBJ2-3|NA|NA
CASSLDRWDTQYF
TGTGCCAGTAGCTTAGACAGGTGGGATACGCAGTATTTT
>TRBV5-4|TRBJ1-2|many|TRBD1
CASSSRTGDNYGYTF
TGTGCCAGCAGCTCACGGACAGGGGATAACTATGGCTACACCTTC
>TRBV6-5|TRBJ1-1|once|NA
CASSTRDFYTKAFF
TGTGCAAGCAGTACCCGGGACTTCTACACTAAAGCTTTCTTT
>TRBV11-3|TRBJ2-1|NA|NA
CTSGARDKVYEQFF
TGTACCAGCGGCGCTCGGGACAAGGTATACGAGCAGTTCTTC
>TRBV4-2|TRBJ2-7|NA|NA
CASGQGGRSYEQYF
TGTGCCAGCGGCCAAGGTGGGAGGTCCTACGAGCAGTATTTC
>TRBV12-3/TRBV12-4|TRBJ2-3|many|NA
CASSKGLQGISNTDTQYF
TGTGCCAGCAGTAAAGGCCTACAGGGAATTTCTAACACAGATACGCAGTATTTT
>TRBV12-3/TRBV12-4|TRBJ2-2|NA|TRBD2
CASSPPLAGSTGDLLF
TGTGCCAGCAGCCCACCACTAGCGGGAAGCACCGGGGATCTGCTTTTT
>TRBV5-1|TRBJ1-2|many|TRBD1
CASSQAGTGRGYTF
TGCGCCAGCAGCCAAGCCGGGACAGGGCGCGGCTACACCTTC
>TRBV28|TRBJ1-5|NA|NA
CAIWGSQPQHF
TGTGCCATCTGGGGAAGTCAGCCCCAGCATTTT
>TRBV11-2|TRBJ2-3|once|NA
CASSLDLARTSSQYF
TGTGCCAGCAGCTTAGATCTGGCTCGTACGTCCTCGCAGTATTTT
>TRBV6-5|TRBJ1-1|NA|NA
CAISRDINTEAVF
TGTGCCATCAGCCGGGACATCAACACTGAAGCTGTCTTT
>TRBV5-1|TRBJ2-3|NA|NA
CASSPVAVGDRQYF
TGCGCCAGCAGCCCTGTAGCCGTCGGAGATAGGCAGTATTTT
>TRBV6-1|TRBJ2-1|NA|NA
CASSTGNLGSEQFF
TGTGCCAGCAGTACAGGGAATCTGGGATCTGAGCAGTTCTTC
>TRBV7-9|TRBJ2-1|many|NA
CASSLADEQFF
TGTGCCAGCAGCTTAGCCGATGAGCAGTTCTTC
>TRBV11-2|TRBJ1-2|NA|NA
CASTSWTEYGYTF
TGTGCCAGCACTTCCTGGACGGAATATGGCTACACATTC
>TRBV5-1|TRBJ2-7|many|TRBD1
CASSSRGQSSYEQYF
TGCGCCAGCAGCTCTCGGGGACAGTCCTCCTACGAGCAGTACTTC
>TRBV29-1|TRBJ2-5|NA|NA
CSVGIRGETQHF
TGCAGCGTTGGAATCAGGGGCGAGACCCAACACTTC
>TRBV6-5|TRBJ1-1|many|NA
CASSPRLMSTEAFF
TGTGCCAGCAGCCCACGACTGATGAGCACTGAAGCTTTCTTT
>TRBV6-5|TRBJ2-5|NA|TRBD1
CVSSHDTGGEETQYF
TGTGTCAGCAGTCATGATACAGGGGGTGAGGAGACCCAGTACTTC
>TRBV6-1|TRBJ2-7|NA|NA
CACSDFLPGLLGAYEQYF
TGTGCCTGCAGTGATTTCCTTCCGGGACTTTTAGGGGCATACGAGCAGTACTTC
>TRBV2|TRBJ2-5|few|TRBD2
CASSRAVAGVQTQYF
TGTGCCAGCAGCCGAGCAGTAGCGGGGGTCCAGACCCAGTACTTC
>TRBV11-2|TRBJ1-3|NA|NA
CASSSRPERGAYSGDTIYF
TGTGCCAGCAGCTCACGCCCGGAGAGGGGAGCGTACTCTGGAGACACTATATATTTT
>TRBV11-2|TRBJ2-1|NA|NA
CTSSSTSTYNEQFF
TGTACCAGCAGCTCGACTAGTACCTACAATGAGCAATTCTTC
>TRBV11-3|TRBJ2-1|few|TRBD2
CVSSLGTSGRIEQFF
TGTGTCAGCAGCCTAGGGACTAGCGGGAGGATTGAGCAGTTCTTC
>TRBV30|TRBJ2-5|NA|NA
CAWSVFGAWETQYF
TGTGCCTGGAGTGTTTTTGGGGCTTGGGAGACCCAGTACTTC